This T cell receptor (beta chain) stems from a study of Graves' ophthalmopathy and Graves' hyperthyroidism. Study-wide context: Blood was drawn at initial diagnosis, before any treatment.

Amplification of the TCR beta CDR3 regions used RNA transcripts (as template). Amplification began with first-round RT-PCR using HTBI primers, then second-round multiplex PCR was performed. TCRdb re-derived calls from the multiplex PCR reads in MiXCR, one entry per CDR3 protein. The table shows roughly 700,000 distinct CDR3 sequences, with roughly 41% occurring only once. Ophthalmopathic donors had moderate-to-severe activity, CAS ≥3 and NOSPECS ≥4, with disease that had lasted under 3 months. Diagnoses were established from clinical symptoms, serum thyroxine, TRAb, thyroid ultrasound and orbital computed tomography. Only one count was recorded for this clonotype. This CDR3 contains 13 residues. V lost 4 bases, J lost 8 bases, and 9 bases lay in between. The V gene's germline CDR1 is LGHNA and CDR2 YSLEER.

The clonotype comes from an adult man with Graves' ophthalmopathy. Specimen: peripheral blood. This sequence joins TRBV4-3 and TRBJ1-6; no clear D gene. The CDR3 nucleotides are TGCGCCAGCAGCCGAGAGAATGATTCACCCCTCCACTTT. Translation gives CASSRENDSPLHF.